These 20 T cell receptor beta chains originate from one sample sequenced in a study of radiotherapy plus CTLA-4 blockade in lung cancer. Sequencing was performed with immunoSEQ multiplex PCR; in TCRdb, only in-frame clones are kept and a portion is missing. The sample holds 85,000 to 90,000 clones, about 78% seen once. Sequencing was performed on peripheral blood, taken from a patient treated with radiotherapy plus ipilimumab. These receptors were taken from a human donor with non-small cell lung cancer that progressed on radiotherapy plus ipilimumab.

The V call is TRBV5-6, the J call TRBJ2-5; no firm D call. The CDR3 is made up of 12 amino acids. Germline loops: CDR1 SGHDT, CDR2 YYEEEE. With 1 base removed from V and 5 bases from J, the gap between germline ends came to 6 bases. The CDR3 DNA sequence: TGTGCCAGCAGCTTGCCCGGGGAGACCCAGTACTTC. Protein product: CASSLPGETQYF. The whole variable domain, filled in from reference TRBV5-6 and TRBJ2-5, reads DAGVTQSPTHLIKTRGQQVTLRCSPKSGHDTVSWYQQALGQGPQFIFQYYEEEERQRGNFPDRFSGHQFPNYSSELNVNALLLGDSALYLCASSLPGETQYFGPGTRLLVL.

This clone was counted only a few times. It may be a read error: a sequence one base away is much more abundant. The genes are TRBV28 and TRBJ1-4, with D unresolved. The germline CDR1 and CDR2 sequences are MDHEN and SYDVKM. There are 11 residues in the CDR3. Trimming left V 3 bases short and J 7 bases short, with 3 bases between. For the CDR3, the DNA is TGTGCCAGCAGTTTGGGTGAAAAACTGTTTTTT. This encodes CASSLGEKLFF.

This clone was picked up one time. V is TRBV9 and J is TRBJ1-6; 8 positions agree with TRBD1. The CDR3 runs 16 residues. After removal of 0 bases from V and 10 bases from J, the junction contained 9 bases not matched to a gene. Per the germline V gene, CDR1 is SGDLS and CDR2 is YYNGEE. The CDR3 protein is CASSVEVDRGRSPLHF. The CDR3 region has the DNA TGTGCCAGCAGCGTAGAAGTAGACAGGGGACGCTCACCCCTCCACTTT.

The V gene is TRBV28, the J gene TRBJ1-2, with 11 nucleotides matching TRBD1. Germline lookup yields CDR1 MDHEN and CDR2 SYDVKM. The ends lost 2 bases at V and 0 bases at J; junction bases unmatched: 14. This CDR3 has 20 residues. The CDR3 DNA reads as TGTGCCAGCAGTTTACAGGGCCCCCCCTTGGGACAGGGGGCTAACTATGGCTACACCTTC. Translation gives CASSLQGPPLGQGANYGYTF.

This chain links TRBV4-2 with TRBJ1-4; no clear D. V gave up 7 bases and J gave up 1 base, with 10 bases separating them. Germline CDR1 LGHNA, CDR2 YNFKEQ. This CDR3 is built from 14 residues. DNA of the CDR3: TGTGCCAGCAACCCTGGGAGAACTAATGAAAAACTGTTTTTT. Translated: CASNPGRTNEKLFF.

The DNA for the CDR3 is TGTGCCAGCAGTGAAGGGGCAGGGCCCCGGGGTTCACCCCTCCACTTT. It encodes CASSEGAGPRGSPLHF. The rearrangement joins TRBV6-1 to TRBJ1-6; D is perhaps TRBD1 (5 bases). The CDR3 is made up of 16 amino acids. CDR1 is MNHNS and CDR2 is SASEGT in the germline V gene. Trimming pared 1 base from V and 9 bases from J, leaving 16 bases between.

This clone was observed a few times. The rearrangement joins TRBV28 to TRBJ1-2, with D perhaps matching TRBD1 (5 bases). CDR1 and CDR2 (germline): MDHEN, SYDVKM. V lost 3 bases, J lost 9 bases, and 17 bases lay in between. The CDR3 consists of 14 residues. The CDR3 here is CASSLGGEGYRYTF. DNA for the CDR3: TGTGCCAGCAGTTTGGGGGGGGAGGGGTACCGCTACACCTTC.

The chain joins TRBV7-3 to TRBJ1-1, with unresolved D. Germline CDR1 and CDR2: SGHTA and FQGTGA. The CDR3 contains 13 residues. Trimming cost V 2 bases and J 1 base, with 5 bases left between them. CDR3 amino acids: CASSLQRNTEAFF. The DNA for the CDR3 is TGTGCCAGCAGCTTACAAAGGAACACTGAAGCTTTCTTT.

The CDR3 DNA reads TGTGCCAGCCGGGCGGGGGCGCTTGCCAAAAACATTCAGTACTTC. Protein: CASRAGALAKNIQYF. The gene calls are TRBV15 and TRBJ2-4, with D tentatively TRBD2 (7 bases). Germline V gene data show CDR1 as LNHNV and CDR2 as YYDKDF (reference sequence). This CDR3 contains 15 residues. V lost 10 bases and J 1 base, leaving 17 bases between the germline ends.

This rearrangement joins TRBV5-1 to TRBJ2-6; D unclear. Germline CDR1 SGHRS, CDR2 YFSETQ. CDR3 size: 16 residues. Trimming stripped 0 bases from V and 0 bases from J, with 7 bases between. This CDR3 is CASSLAADSGANVLTF. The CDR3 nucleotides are TGCGCCAGCAGCTTGGCCGCGGACTCTGGGGCCAACGTCCTGACTTTC.

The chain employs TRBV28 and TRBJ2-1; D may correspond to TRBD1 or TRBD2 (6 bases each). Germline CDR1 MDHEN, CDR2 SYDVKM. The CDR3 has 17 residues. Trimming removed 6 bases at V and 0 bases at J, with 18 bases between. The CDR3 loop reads CASSPDGGELSYNEQFF. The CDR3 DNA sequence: TGTGCCAGCAGCCCAGACGGGGGCGAGCTCTCCTACAATGAGCAGTTCTTC.

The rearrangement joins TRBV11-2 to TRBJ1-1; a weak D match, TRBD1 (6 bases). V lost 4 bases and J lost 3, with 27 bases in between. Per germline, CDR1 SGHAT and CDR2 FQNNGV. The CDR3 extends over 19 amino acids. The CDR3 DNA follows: TGTGCCAGCAGCTCTTGGGGCCTTAAACAGGGTGTTTTACACACTGAAGCTTTCTTT. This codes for CASSSWGLKQGVLHTEAFF.

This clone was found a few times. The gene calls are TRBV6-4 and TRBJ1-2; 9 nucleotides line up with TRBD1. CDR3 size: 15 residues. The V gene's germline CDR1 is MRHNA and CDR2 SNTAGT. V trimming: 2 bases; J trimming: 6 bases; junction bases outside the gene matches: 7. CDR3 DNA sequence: TGTGCCAGCAGTGACCAACCGGGACAGGGCCATGGCTACACCTTC. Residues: CASSDQPGQGHGYTF.

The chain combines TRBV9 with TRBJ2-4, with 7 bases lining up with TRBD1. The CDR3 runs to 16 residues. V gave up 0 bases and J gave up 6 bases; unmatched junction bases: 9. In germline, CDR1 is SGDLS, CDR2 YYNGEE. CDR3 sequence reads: CASSVEGQAPLNIQYF. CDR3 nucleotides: TGTGCCAGCAGCGTAGAAGGACAGGCCCCCCTAAACATTCAGTACTTC.

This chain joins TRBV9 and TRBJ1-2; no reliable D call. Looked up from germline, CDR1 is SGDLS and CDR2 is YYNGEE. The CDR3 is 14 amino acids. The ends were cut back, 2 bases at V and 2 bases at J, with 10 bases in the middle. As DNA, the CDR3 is TGTGCCAGCAGCGTTCAGGCAGGCAACTATGGCTACACCTTC. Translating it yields CASSVQAGNYGYTF.

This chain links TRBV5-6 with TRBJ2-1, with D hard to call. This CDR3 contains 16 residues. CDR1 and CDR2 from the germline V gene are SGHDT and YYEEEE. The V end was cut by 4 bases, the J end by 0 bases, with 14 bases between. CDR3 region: CASSAQSPSSYNEQFF. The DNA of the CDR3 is TGTGCCAGCAGCGCGCAGAGTCCCAGCTCCTACAATGAGCAGTTCTTC. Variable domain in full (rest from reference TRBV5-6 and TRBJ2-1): DAGVTQSPTHLIKTRGQQVTLRCSPKSGHDTVSWYQQALGQGPQFIFQYYEEEERQRGNFPDRFSGHQFPNYSSELNVNALLLGDSALYLCASSAQSPSSYNEQFFGPGTRLTVL.

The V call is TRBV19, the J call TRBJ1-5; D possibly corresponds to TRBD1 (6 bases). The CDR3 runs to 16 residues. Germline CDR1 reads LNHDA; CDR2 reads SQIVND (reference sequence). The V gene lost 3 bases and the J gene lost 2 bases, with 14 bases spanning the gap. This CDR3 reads CASSILRGGGNQPQHF. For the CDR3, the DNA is TGTGCCAGTAGTATCCTTAGGGGGGGTGGCAATCAGCCCCAGCATTTT. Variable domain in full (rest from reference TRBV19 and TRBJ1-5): DGGITQSPKYLFRKEGQNVTLSCEQNLNHDAMYWYRQDPGQGLRLIYYSQIVNDFQKGDIAEGYSVSREKKESFPLTVTSAQKNPTAFYLCASSILRGGGNQPQHFGDGTRLSIL.

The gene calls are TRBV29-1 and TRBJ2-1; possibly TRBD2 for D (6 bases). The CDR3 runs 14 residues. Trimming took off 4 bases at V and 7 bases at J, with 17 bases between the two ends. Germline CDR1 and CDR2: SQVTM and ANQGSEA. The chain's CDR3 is CSVGGMGVGNEQFF. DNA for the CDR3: TGCAGCGTTGGCGGGATGGGGGTGGGGAATGAGCAGTTCTTC.

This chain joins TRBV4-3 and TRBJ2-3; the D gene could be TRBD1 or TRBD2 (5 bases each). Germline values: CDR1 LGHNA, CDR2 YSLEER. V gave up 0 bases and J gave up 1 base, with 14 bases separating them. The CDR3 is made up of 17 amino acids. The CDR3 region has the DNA TGCGCCAGCAGCCAAGATGCGACGGGGCGGGGCACAGATACGCAGTATTTT. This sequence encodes CASSQDATGRGTDTQYF.

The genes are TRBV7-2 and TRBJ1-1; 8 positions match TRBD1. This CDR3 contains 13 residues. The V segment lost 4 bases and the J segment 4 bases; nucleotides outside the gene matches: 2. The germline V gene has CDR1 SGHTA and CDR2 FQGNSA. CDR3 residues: CASSYTGGTEAFF. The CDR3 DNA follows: TGTGCCAGCAGCTATACAGGGGGCACTGAAGCTTTCTTT.